This TCR beta chain emerged from a study of T cell responses to AZD1222 COVID-19 vaccine. Study-level points and caveats: Donors were chiefly white British, with a greater number of females, and clonal diversity was perhaps underestimated. Spike-specific TCR breadth and depth were elevated following two AZD1222 doses.

V dropped 5 bases and J dropped 5; count of bases not matched to a gene: 6. CDR3 length: 15 residues. Germline CDR1 is LNHDA and CDR2 is SQIVND (reference sequence). Method: immunoSEQ multiplex PCR; TCRdb's copy keeps in-frame clones and lacks some. The data contain just under 90,000 clones, 70% to 90% of them singletons. On this clone itself: What it recognizes is unknown.

The genes are TRBV19 and TRBJ1-5, with 10 positions matching TRBD1. The TCR originated in an adult in good health. This specimen was peripheral blood, taken on day 0 of AZD1222 vaccination. The CDR3 DNA sequence: TGTGCCAGTAGTCCCGGACAGGGGGGTCATCAGCCCCAGCATTTT. This gives the protein CASSPGQGGHQPQHF.